What follows are 21 T cell receptor beta chains derived from one specimen sequenced in a study of blood T cells in healthy people across ages. A sample-barcoded 5' primer and a J-beta primer mix were used in a second PCR of roughly 7 to 11 cycles. TCRdb recomputed calls from the 5' RACE reads with MiXCR, one row per CDR3 protein. The table lists approximately 700,000 distinct CDR3 sequences, approximately 29% of them singletons. The sequencing sample was made of blood. The receptors were sampled from a woman of 80 years or more in good health.

There are many counts of this clonotype. The chain is built from TRBV9 and TRBJ1-1; D may be TRBD1 (5 bases). Trimming took 0 bases from V and 9 from J, leaving 12 bases between them. The CDR3 sequence is 13 residues long. Germline V gives CDR1 SGDLS, CDR2 YYNGEE. Written as DNA, the CDR3 is TGTGCCAGCAGCGTAGCTGCCAGGGCTCAAGCTTTCTTT. Protein sequence: CASSVAARAQAFF.

This clonotype was picked up many times. The chain carries TRBV20-1 and TRBJ2-3; TRBD2 matches at 8 bases. J was trimmed by 5 bases and V by 6 bases; bases with no gene match: 10. Germline loops: CDR1 DFQATT, CDR2 SNEGSKA (reference sequence). The CDR3 has 14 amino acids. The CDR3 nucleotides are TGCAGTGCCAGTAGCGGGGCGGGGAGAGATACGCAGTATTTT. Translated, it gives CSASSGAGRDTQYF.

A note on this clonotype: A junction boundary mismatches the germline segment, possibly from a read error. The chain combines TRBV15 with TRBJ2-3; 8 nucleotides align to TRBD2. Germline-derived CDR1 and CDR2 are LNHNV and YYDKDF (reference sequence). CDR3 size: 16 residues. CDR3 DNA: TGTGCCACCAGCTCGGATAGCGGGGCGAGCACAGGTACGCAGTATTTT. This encodes CATSSDSGASTGTQYF.

Worth noting for this clonotype: A read error may explain this, as a much larger clone is one base away. The V gene is TRBV7-9, the J gene TRBJ2-1; TRBD2 aligns across 14 bases. V was clipped by 6 bases and J by 13 bases; unmatched bases: 17. Germline CDR1 is SEHNR and CDR2 is FQNEAQ (reference sequence). This CDR3 is 17 amino acids long. Here the CDR3 DNA reads TGTGCCAGCAGTTCGATATTCGGACTAGCGGGGGGAGAGACCCAGTTCTTC. This encodes CASSSIFGLAGGETQFF.

Concerning this clonotype itself: With a much larger clone just one base away, this may be a read error. The rearrangement uses TRBV2 and TRBJ2-3, with a tentative D call TRBD1 (7 bases). This CDR3 has 14 residues. With 10 bases removed from V and 3 bases from J, the gap between germline ends came to 17 bases. Germline loops: CDR1 SNHLY, CDR2 FYNNEI. CDR3 coding DNA: TGTGCCACCGAAGTGGCAGGGGGGACAGATACGCAGTATTTT. It codes for CATEVAGGTDTQYF.

This clonotype was counted a few times. The rearrangement joins TRBV30 to TRBJ1-1; D unclear. Trimming pared 4 bases from V and 1 base from J, leaving 7 bases between. Germline lookup yields CDR1 GTSNPN and CDR2 SVGIG (reference sequence). The CDR3 has 12 residues. This chain's CDR3 is CAWTRWNTEAFF. The CDR3 nucleotides are TGTGCCTGGACTAGGTGGAACACTGAAGCTTTCTTT.

A few counts support this clonotype. Possible read error: a much larger clone is one base away. The chain joins TRBV9 to TRBJ2-7, with D tentatively TRBD2 (6 bases). The closer fit of TRBJ2-5 to the DNA end suggests the J call may be wrong. This CDR3 is built from 16 residues. The germline CDR1 and CDR2 sequences are SGDLS and YYNGEE. CDR3 bases: TGTGCCAGCAGCGAGGCCCGTTCCGGGGGTTTAGAGACCCAGTACTTC. Its translation: CASSEARSGGLETQYF.

This clonotype was detected ten times or more. The CDR3 here is CASSRTGAKRSSYNEQFF. The CDR3, as DNA: TGCGCCAGCAGCCGGACAGGAGCTAAGCGGAGCTCCTACAATGAGCAGTTCTTC. V usage is TRBV4-1 and J usage is TRBJ2-1, with 7 bases identical to TRBD1. The CDR3 has 18 amino acids. The germline gives CDR1 MGHRA, CDR2 YSYEKL. V shed 4 bases, J shed 0 bases, and the junction held 12 bases outside the gene matches.

This chain joins TRBV14 and TRBJ2-6; D not certain. The CDR3 totals 18 residues. V was pared by 3 bases and J by 0 bases, with 15 bases between. Germline assignment: CDR1 SGHDN and CDR2 FVKESK. CDR3 sequence: CASSHLDGPLSGANVLTF. Written as DNA, the CDR3 is TGTGCCAGCAGCCATTTAGACGGCCCACTCTCTGGGGCCAACGTCCTGACTTTC.

This clonotype was recorded many times. V usage is TRBV9 and J usage is TRBJ1-5; the match to TRBD1 covers 9 bases. The germline V gene encodes CDR1 SGDLS and CDR2 YYNGEE. The CDR3 is made up of 14 amino acids. Losses at the gene ends were 2 bases for V and 7 bases for J; bases not matched to a gene: 4. DNA for the CDR3: TGTGCCAGCAGCGTTACAGGGGGCGGGCAGCCCCAGCATTTT. Its protein is CASSVTGGGQPQHF.

Note on this clonotype: One end of the junction varies from germline; a read error may be responsible. The rearrangement uses TRBV7-3 and TRBJ2-1; 10 bases are a match to TRBD1. This CDR3 spans 14 amino acids. Germline CDR1 is SGHTA and CDR2 is FQGTGA. The CDR3 is CACSRDRGRNEQFF. The CDR3 DNA reads TGTGCCTGCAGCCGGGACAGGGGTCGGAATGAGCAGTTCTTC.

The sample holds a few counts of this clonotype. The V call is TRBV20-1, the J call TRBJ1-3, with D tentatively TRBD1 (6 bases). The germline V gene has CDR1 DFQATT and CDR2 SNEGSKA (reference sequence). The CDR3 has 14 amino acids. V shed 5 bases and J shed 0 bases, with 11 bases lying between them. The CDR3 DNA follows: TGCAGTGCTGGGGGGGGGCTCTCTGGAAACACCATATATTTT. This sequence encodes CSAGGGLSGNTIYF.

This clonotype showed up many times. The chain has TRBV28 and TRBJ2-4, with 8 bases that match TRBD1. J was trimmed by 8 bases and V by 6 bases; bases with no gene match: 6. The CDR3 covers 13 residues. Germline assignment: CDR1 MDHEN and CDR2 SYDVKM. This CDR3 is CASSPGGFDIQYF. Written as DNA, the CDR3 is TGTGCCAGCAGCCCAGGGGGCTTTGACATTCAGTACTTC.

A word on this clonotype: This may stem from a read error, because a much larger clone lies one nucleotide away. The genes are TRBV27 and TRBJ2-7; D gene uncertain. TRBJ2-5 matches the DNA end more closely, so the J call is doubtful. The germline gives CDR1 MNHEY, CDR2 SMNVEV (reference sequence). The CDR3 is made up of 14 amino acids. CDR3 in amino acids: CASSAHGSGETQYF. DNA for the CDR3: TGTGCCAGCAGTGCCCACGGGTCGGGCGAGACCCAGTACTTC.

CDR3 DNA: TGTGCCAGCAGCTCAACGGTCGCGGGCTACACCTTC. Amino acids: CASSSTVAGYTF. This chain joins TRBV7-9 and TRBJ1-2, with no clear D. This CDR3 comprises 12 residues. V gave up 4 bases and J gave up 8 bases, with 11 bases separating them. Germline V gene lookup returns CDR1 SEHNR and CDR2 FQNEAQ (reference sequence).

In its sample, this clonotype was seen many times. The rearrangement links TRBV5-1 to TRBJ1-1; TRBD1 might be the D (6 bases). The V gene's germline CDR1 is SGHRS and CDR2 YFSETQ. V lost 1 base and J lost 7, with 17 bases in between. The CDR3 sequence is 15 residues long. CDR3 bases: TGCGCCAGCAGCTTGACCCCGGGGGGCGCCTATGAAGCTTTCTTT. It translates to CASSLTPGGAYEAFF.

The chain employs TRBV7-3 and TRBJ2-3; 11 bases align to TRBD2. Germline assignment: CDR1 SGHTA and CDR2 FQGTGA. Trimming took 2 bases from V and 9 from J; bases not matched to a gene: 16. The CDR3 length is 18 residues. CDR3 loop: CASSLFTSSGGTTQTQYF. CDR3 sequence (DNA): TGTGCCAGCAGCTTATTCACGTCTAGCGGGGGGACCACCCAGACGCAGTATTTT.

This clonotype was found many times. The CDR3 region has the DNA TGTGCCAGCAGCCCCGGGACAGGGACCTATGGCTACACCTTC. Translating gives CASSPGTGTYGYTF. The chain has TRBV7-3 and TRBJ1-2, with 9 nucleotides matching TRBD1. Germline V gene sequence: CDR1 SGHTA, CDR2 FQGTGA. The CDR3 runs to 14 residues. With 5 bases clipped from V and 4 bases from J, the junction kept 5 bases outside the gene matches. Using reference TRBV7-3 and TRBJ1-2 for the parts outside the CDR3, the full variable domain is GAGVSQTPSNKVTEKGKYVELRCDPISGHTALYWYRQSLGQGPEFLIYFQGTGAADDSGLPNDRFFAVRPEGSVSTLKIQRTERGDSAVYLCASSPGTGTYGYTFGSGTRLTVV.

In its sample, this clonotype was seen many times. The chain combines TRBV11-1 with TRBJ2-1; TRBD2 matches at 13 bases. Germline CDR1 and CDR2: SGHAT and FQDESV (reference sequence). Trimming at V came to 0 bases and at J to 7 bases, leaving 9 bases not matched to a gene. The CDR3 covers 18 residues. The CDR3 nucleotides are TGTGCCAGCAGCTTAGCGGGTATGACTAGCGGGGGGCGGAATGAGCAGTTCTTC. Translated, it gives CASSLAGMTSGGRNEQFF.

This clonotype has at least ten counts. The chain employs TRBV12-3 or TRBV12-4 and TRBJ2-1, with D unclear. Trimming took off 2 bases at V and 4 bases at J, with 9 bases between the two ends. The CDR3 contains 14 residues. CDR3 sequence: CASSLLISYNEQFF. As DNA, the CDR3 is TGTGCCAGCAGTTTATTGATCTCTTACAATGAGCAGTTCTTC.

The DNA for the CDR3 is TGCAGCTTTCTCCCCCAGAATACAGATTATACGCAGTATTTT. Amino acids: CSFLPQNTDYTQYF. V and J are TRBV29-1 and TRBJ2-3; the D is unclear. V lost 8 bases to trimming and J lost 7 bases, with 22 bases between them. The CDR3 extends over 14 amino acids. The germline V gene has CDR1 SQVTM and CDR2 ANQGSEA.